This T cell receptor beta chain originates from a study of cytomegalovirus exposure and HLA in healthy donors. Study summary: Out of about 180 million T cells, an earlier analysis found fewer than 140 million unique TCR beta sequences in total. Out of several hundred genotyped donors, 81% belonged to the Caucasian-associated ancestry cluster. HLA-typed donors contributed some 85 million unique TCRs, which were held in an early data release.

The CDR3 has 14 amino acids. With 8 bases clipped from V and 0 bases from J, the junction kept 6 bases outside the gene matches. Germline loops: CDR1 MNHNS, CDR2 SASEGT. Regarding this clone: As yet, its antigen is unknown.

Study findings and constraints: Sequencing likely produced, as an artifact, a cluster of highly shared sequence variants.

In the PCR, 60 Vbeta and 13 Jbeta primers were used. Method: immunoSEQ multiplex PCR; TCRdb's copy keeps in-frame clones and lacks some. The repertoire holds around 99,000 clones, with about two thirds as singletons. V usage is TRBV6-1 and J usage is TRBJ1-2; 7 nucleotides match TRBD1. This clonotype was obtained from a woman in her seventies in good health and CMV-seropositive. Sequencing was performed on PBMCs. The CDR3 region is CASLTGDPNYGYTF. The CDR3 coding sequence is TGTGCCAGCCTAACAGGGGACCCTAACTATGGCTACACCTTC.